The TCR beta chain described here comes from a study of neurological immune-mediated disorders. As to this clonotype: What it recognizes is unknown. The junction departs from the called germline gene at one end, perhaps through a read error.

Study-wide findings and caveats: HTLV-1-associated myelopathy had the most TCR clonal expansion, whereas multiple sclerosis had the least (lower than in healthy controls).

Germline CDR1 is LGHNA and CDR2 is YSLEER. The CDR3 consists of 17 residues. Documented time point: longitudinal time-point 2. Source material was 2 million unsorted PBMCs, stored at -80 °C in RNAlater. Each CDR3 protein is one row after TCRdb ran MiXCR on the 5' RACE reads. The sample shows roughly 48,000 distinct CDR3 sequences, approximately 14% of them seen only once. The sequence derives from a male donor with HTLV-1-associated myelopathy (HAM/TSP). This chain joins TRBV4-3 and TRBJ2-3; 9 bases line up with TRBD2. Material for sequencing was PBMCs. The CDR3 is CASSPRHGLAGPDTQDF. The CDR3 DNA is TGCGCCAGCAGCCCTCGGCACGGGCTAGCGGGGCCAGATACGCAGGATTTC.